A single sample is the source of the 27 T cell receptor beta chains below, sequenced in a study of control samples from healthy donors and cancer patients. Profiled with immunoSEQ multiplex PCR; TCRdb holds only in-frame clones, not every one. The data hold about 160,000 clones, with 96% observed a single time. The sample was blood. The receptors come from a woman aged 25 to 39 in good health.

The rearrangement joins TRBV15 to TRBJ1-2; D may be TRBD1 (5 bases). The CDR3 has 17 residues. CDR1 LNHNV and CDR2 YYDKDF come from the germline V gene (reference sequence). V was cut by 0 bases and J by 1 base, with 15 bases left in between. The CDR3 sequence is CATSRDPGRMINYGYTF. CDR3 coding DNA: TGTGCCACCAGCAGAGATCCGGGGCGAATGATTAACTATGGCTACACCTTC.

The chain has TRBV7-8 and TRBJ1-5; possibly TRBD1 for D (5 bases). Trimming left V 7 bases short and J 0 bases short, with 13 bases between. From germline, CDR1 is SGHVS and CDR2 FQNEAQ. This CDR3 contains 15 residues. This CDR3 is CASTPGPPSNQPQHF. CDR3 nucleotide sequence: TGTGCCAGCACCCCAGGGCCCCCTAGCAATCAGCCCCAGCATTTT.

The chain is built from TRBV6-1 and TRBJ1-1; D is unresolved. Germline V lookup: CDR1 MNHNS, CDR2 SASEGT. Trimming shortened V by 2 bases and J by 3 bases, and 16 bases separated the two germline ends. This CDR3 has 16 amino acids. This CDR3 reads CASSESYLSRDTEAFF. In DNA form, the CDR3 reads TGTGCCAGCAGTGAATCCTACCTTTCACGCGACACTGAAGCTTTCTTT.

The rearrangement links TRBV14 to TRBJ2-1; maybe TRBD2 (6 bases). The CDR3 spans 15 residues. The germline V gene has CDR1 SGHDN and CDR2 FVKESK. The V end lost 3 bases, the J end lost 12 bases, and 21 bases lay between the germline ends. The CDR3 spells CASSQTDRRGNGQFF. The CDR3 DNA reads as TGTGCCAGCAGCCAGACCGACAGACGGGGGAACGGGCAGTTCTTC.

The gene calls are TRBV21-1 and TRBJ1-5; the table's D call, TRBD1, was not checked against the DNA. TRBV21-1 has pseudogene status. The CDR3 contains 14 residues. The chain's CDR3 is CASSNVAGHQPQHF. In DNA, the CDR3 is TGTGCCAGCAGCAACGTGGCAGGCCATCAGCCCCAGCATTTT.

V is TRBV30 and J is TRBJ1-2; D gene uncertain. V was shortened by 0 bases and J by 8 bases, with 10 bases between the two germline ends. The CDR3 contains 12 residues. The germline gives CDR1 GTSNPN, CDR2 SVGIG (reference sequence). CDR3 nucleotides: TGTGCCTGGAGTGTACTGGGCGGCGGCTACACCTTC. Translated: CAWSVLGGGYTF.

This chain connects TRBV28 to TRBJ1-2; maybe TRBD1 (5 bases). Trimming removed 7 bases at V and 4 bases at J, with 22 bases between. The CDR3 runs 16 residues. Germline loops: CDR1 MDHEN, CDR2 SYDVKM. The CDR3 is CASKGYDRTTSYGYTF. The CDR3 DNA reads as TGTGCCAGCAAGGGGTACGACAGAACTACTTCCTATGGCTACACCTTC.

The chain employs TRBV7-2 and TRBJ1-5, with D perhaps TRBD1 (6 bases). This CDR3 is 14 amino acids long. CDR1 and CDR2 from the germline V gene are SGHTA and FQGNSA. Trimming took off 5 bases at V and 2 bases at J, with 10 bases between the two ends. CDR3 nucleotides: TGTGCCAGCAGCCAGACAGGAGGCAATCAGCCCCAGCATTTT. Its protein product is CASSQTGGNQPQHF. The whole variable domain, remainder taken from reference TRBV7-2 and TRBJ1-5, is GAGVSQSPSNKVTEKGKDVELRCDPISGHTALYWYRQSLGQGLEFLIYFQGNSAPDKSGLPSDRFSAERTGGSVSTLTIQRTQQEDSAVYLCASSQTGGNQPQHFGDGTRLSIL.

This sequence joins TRBV2 and TRBJ2-5; D gene uncertain. CDR1 and CDR2 from the germline V gene are SNHLY and FYNNEI. Trimming removed 9 bases at V and 4 bases at J, with 12 bases between. CDR3 length equals 12 residues. CDR3 residues: CASKTTLETQYF. The CDR3 nucleotides read TGTGCCAGTAAAACTACCTTAGAGACCCAGTACTTC.

The chain uses TRBV6-1 and TRBJ2-1, with D possibly matching TRBD1 (5 bases). Germline-derived CDR1 and CDR2 are MNHNS and SASEGT. CDR3 length equals 13 residues. Trimming took 1 base from V and 11 from J, leaving 12 bases between them. The CDR3 is CASSEVGQGKQFF. The CDR3 DNA reads TGTGCCAGCAGTGAAGTGGGTCAGGGAAAGCAGTTCTTC.

The chain uses TRBV2 and TRBJ1-2; D ambiguous. The CDR3 contains 14 residues. The ends were cut back, 8 bases at V and 4 bases at J, with 17 bases in the middle. Looked up from germline, CDR1 is SNHLY and CDR2 is FYNNEI. CDR3 region: CASFERGLLYGYTF. As DNA, the CDR3 is TGTGCCAGCTTCGAACGGGGATTACTCTATGGCTACACCTTC. Full variable domain (missing parts from reference TRBV2 and TRBJ1-2): EPEVTQTPSHQVTQMGQEVILRCVPISNHLYFYWYRQILGQKVEFLVSFYNNEISEKSEIFDDQFSVERPDGSNFTLKIRSTKLEDSAMYFCASFERGLLYGYTFGSGTRLTVV.

The chain recombines TRBV28 with TRBJ2-3, with 10 positions matching TRBD2. J lost 3 bases, V lost 5 bases, and 8 bases had no gene match. From germline, CDR1 is MDHEN and CDR2 SYDVKM. The CDR3 loop spans 16 amino acids. DNA of the CDR3: TGTGCCAGCAGTCGCGCCGGGACTAGCGAAACAGATACGCAGTATTTT. It is translated as CASSRAGTSETDTQYF. The full variable domain, rest sourced from reference TRBV28 and TRBJ2-3, is DVKVTQSSRYLVKRTGEKVFLECVQDMDHENMFWYRQDPGLGLRLIYFSYDVKMKEKGDIPEGYSVSREKKERFSLILESASTNQTSMYLCASSRAGTSETDTQYFGPGTRLTVL.

This rearrangement joins TRBV4-1 to TRBJ1-1; D uncertain. The CDR3 consists of 15 residues. Trimming cost V 3 bases and J 4 bases, with 15 bases left between them. Per germline, CDR1 MGHRA and CDR2 YSYEKL. The CDR3 sequence is CASSQGLRVVTEAFF. The CDR3 DNA sequence: TGCGCCAGCAGCCAGGGCCTGAGGGTTGTCACTGAAGCTTTCTTT.

V and J are TRBV5-1 and TRBJ1-2, with no clear D. Trimming cost V 6 bases and J 0 bases, with 6 bases left between them. CDR1 and CDR2 from the germline V gene are SGHRS and YFSETQ. This CDR3 contains 12 residues. In DNA, the CDR3 is TGCGCCAGCAAGAGGGCTAACTATGGCTACACCTTC. Its protein product is CASKRANYGYTF.

The rearrangement joins TRBV19 to TRBJ1-5, with D possibly matching TRBD1 (6 bases). V lost 5 bases to trimming and J lost 1 base, with 9 bases between them. CDR1 is LNHDA, CDR2 SQIVND, per germline (reference sequence). CDR3 length equals 14 residues. The CDR3 here is CASSSTGSNQPQHF. In DNA, the CDR3 is TGTGCCAGTAGTTCGACAGGAAGCAATCAGCCCCAGCATTTT.

This clone was recorded only once. The chain carries TRBV2 and TRBJ1-3; D unresolved. The germline V gene encodes CDR1 SNHLY and CDR2 FYNNEI. Trimming cost V 4 bases and J 0 bases, with 13 bases left between them. CDR3 size: 16 residues. The CDR3 sequence: CASSVEGMSSGNTIYF. CDR3 in DNA: TGTGCCAGCAGTGTCGAGGGAATGTCCTCTGGAAACACCATATATTTT. Filled out from reference TRBV2 and TRBJ1-3, the complete variable domain reads EPEVTQTPSHQVTQMGQEVILRCVPISNHLYFYWYRQILGQKVEFLVSFYNNEISEKSEIFDDQFSVERPDGSNFTLKIRSTKLEDSAMYFCASSVEGMSSGNTIYFGEGSWLTVV.

The chain couples TRBV19 to TRBJ1-4, with 8 bases lining up with TRBD1. Germline assignment: CDR1 LNHDA and CDR2 SQIVND (reference sequence). Germline trimming cut 7 bases from V and 0 bases from J; bases unmatched to any gene: 7. This CDR3 is 16 amino acids long. The DNA of the CDR3 is TGTGCCAGTACCTACAGGGGGTCTGCAACTAATGAAAAACTGTTTTTT. It specifies CASTYRGSATNEKLFF.

The chain joins TRBV30 to TRBJ2-3; 10 bases fit TRBD1. Looked up from germline, CDR1 is GTSNPN and CDR2 is SVGIG (reference sequence). The V segment lost 2 bases and the J segment 6 bases; nucleotides outside the gene matches: 14. The CDR3 covers 17 residues. This CDR3 is CAWSSPGTGVMLDTQYF. The CDR3 bases are TGTGCCTGGAGTTCCCCCGGGACAGGGGTGATGTTGGATACGCAGTATTTT.

This rearrangement joins TRBV29-1 to TRBJ1-3; TRBD1 aligns across 8 bases. V gave up 3 bases and J gave up 3 bases; unmatched junction bases: 4. The CDR3 totals 14 residues. CDR1 is SQVTM and CDR2 is ANQGSEA in the germline V gene. The CDR3 DNA reads TGCAGCGTTGAGGCCAGGGGGCTTGGAAACACCATATATTTT. Residues: CSVEARGLGNTIYF.

The chain combines TRBV28 with TRBJ2-1; 8 positions agree with TRBD2. The CDR3 sequence is 16 residues long. CDR1 and CDR2 from the germline V gene are MDHEN and SYDVKM. The junction had 14 bases not matched to a gene; V was cut back by 6 bases and J by 7 bases. This chain's CDR3 is CASSPPRWASGNEQFF. DNA for the CDR3: TGTGCCAGCAGCCCACCCCGTTGGGCTAGCGGGAATGAGCAGTTCTTC.

The gene calls are TRBV4-2 and TRBJ2-5, with D possibly called TRBD1 or TRBD2 (5 bases each). This CDR3 comprises 15 residues. The V and J ends lost 0 bases and 0 bases respectively, with 8 bases between them. CDR1 is LGHNA, CDR2 YNFKEQ, per germline. CDR3 sequence: CASSQDWGYQETQYF. CDR3 nucleotides: TGTGCCAGCAGCCAAGATTGGGGGTACCAAGAGACCCAGTACTTC.

The chain links TRBV12-3 or TRBV12-4 to TRBJ1-3, with D hard to call. The CDR3 totals 13 residues. V lost 0 bases to trimming and J lost 3 bases, with 3 bases between them. The CDR3 is CASSLAGGNTIYF. The CDR3 nucleotides read TGTGCCAGCAGTTTAGCTGGTGGAAACACCATATATTTT.

This clone was detected once. The chain is built from TRBV6-5 and TRBJ1-2; 8 bases match TRBD1. The germline V gene encodes CDR1 MNHEY and CDR2 SVGAGI. V was pared by 2 bases and J by 4 bases, with 3 bases of the junction left unmatched. The CDR3 is made up of 14 amino acids. CDR3 amino acids: CASSYGQGSYGYTF. DNA of the CDR3: TGTGCCAGCAGTTACGGACAGGGTAGCTATGGCTACACCTTC.

The gene calls are TRBV6-4 and TRBJ2-1; D possibly corresponds to TRBD2 (5 bases). CDR1 and CDR2 from the germline V gene are MRHNA and SNTAGT. Trimming took 3 bases from V and 5 from J, leaving 14 bases between them. The CDR3 consists of 15 residues. The CDR3 here is CASSEGSGGNNEQFF. CDR3 sequence (DNA): TGTGCCAGCAGTGAGGGAAGCGGAGGTAACAATGAGCAGTTCTTC.

The chain carries TRBV5-4 and TRBJ2-5, with a possible D match to TRBD2 (7 bases). The CDR3 is 16 residues long. CDR1 is SGHNT, CDR2 YYREEE, per germline (reference sequence). Between the trimmed V and J ends, which lost 1 base and 4 bases, there was a span of 17 bases. CDR3 region: CASSLKESGGSETQYF. CDR3 nucleotides: TGTGCCAGCAGCTTGAAGGAGTCGGGGGGCTCAGAGACCCAGTACTTC.

The chain joins TRBV21-1 to TRBJ1-6. TRBV21-1 is designated a pseudogene. The CDR3 is 14 residues long. The CDR3 reads CASSKVQPNSPLHF. CDR3 bases: TGTGCCAGCAGCAAGGTCCAGCCGAATTCACCCCTCCACTTT.

The V gene is TRBV2, the J gene TRBJ1-5; D is ambiguous. Trimming took off 6 bases at V and 6 bases at J, with 15 bases between the two ends. The CDR3 totals 14 residues. The germline V gene has CDR1 SNHLY and CDR2 FYNNEI. The CDR3 DNA follows: TGTGCCAGCAGCCTTAGGCGGAGGGTTCAGCCCCAGCATTTT. The encoded protein is CASSLRRRVQPQHF.